The 14 T cell receptor beta chains presented below share a single source sample, sequenced in a study of cytomegalovirus exposure and HLA in healthy donors (TCRdb year 2017). The protocol used for the library was the immunoSEQ multiplex PCR assay. Held by TCRdb, this immuneACCESS table contains in-frame sequences only and omits some clones. Under half of the omission traces to an unresolved V gene where checked; the cause of the rest is unknown. This sample is represented by over 200,000 clones; around 88% of them were singletons. The top ten hold 2.9% of the sample. Sequenced: PBMCs. The receptors shown here come from a woman aged 18-35 years in good health and CMV-seronegative.

The chain combines TRBV28 with TRBJ2-4; a possible D gene is TRBD2 (5 bases). V shed 6 bases and J shed 0 bases, with 12 bases lying between them. Per the germline V gene, CDR1 is MDHEN and CDR2 is SYDVKM. The CDR3 contains 15 residues. Written as DNA, the CDR3 is TGTGCCAGCAGGCCGACGGGGTTAGCCAAAAACATTCAGTACTTC. This gives the protein CASRPTGLAKNIQYF.

The rearrangement uses TRBV4-3 and TRBJ2-4; 10 nucleotides line up with TRBD2. CDR3 length: 15 amino acids. Losses at the gene ends were 1 base for V and 8 bases for J; bases not matched to a gene: 5. Per the germline V gene, CDR1 is LGHNA and CDR2 is YSLEER. CDR3 sequence (DNA): TGCGCCAGCAGCCAAGCGCTAGCGGGAGTCGACATTCAGTACTTC. This translates into CASSQALAGVDIQYF.

This clone was seen only a few times. V usage is TRBV6-1 and J usage is TRBJ2-3; 8 bases match TRBD1. The J segment lost 6 bases and the V segment lost 2 bases, leaving 7 bases of the junction unmatched. The CDR3 totals 15 residues. Germline V lookup: CDR1 MNHNS, CDR2 SASEGT. CDR3 amino acids: CASSEQAGGQDTQYF. CDR3 bases: TGTGCCAGCAGTGAACAGGCAGGGGGCCAGGATACGCAGTATTTT.

The rearrangement uses TRBV15 and TRBJ2-3; D gene uncertain. V dropped 1 base and J dropped 2 bases, with 7 bases sitting between them. CDR1 is LNHNV and CDR2 is YYDKDF in the germline V gene (reference sequence). CDR3 length: 14 amino acids. CDR3 in amino acids: CATSRVELTDTQYF. The CDR3 nucleotides are TGTGCCACCAGCAGAGTCGAGCTCACAGATACGCAGTATTTT.

The chain joins TRBV5-5 to TRBJ2-4; weak D call: TRBD2 (5 bases). CDR1 and CDR2 from the germline V gene are SGHKS and YYEKEE (reference sequence). The CDR3 sequence is 17 residues long. V dropped 1 base and J dropped 0 bases, with 14 bases sitting between them. For the CDR3, the DNA is TGTGCCAGCAGCTTGTTTGGACTTCGGGAAGCCAAAAACATTCAGTACTTC. This encodes CASSLFGLREAKNIQYF.

The V call is TRBV5-1, the J call TRBJ2-1; possible D gene TRBD2, 5 bases. Trimming took 1 base from V and 8 from J, leaving 13 bases between them. The V gene's germline CDR1 is SGHRS and CDR2 YFSETQ. CDR3 size: 14 residues. CDR3 DNA: TGCGCCAGCAGCTTGTCCCAAGCGAGGGATGAGCAGTTCTTC. Translated: CASSLSQARDEQFF. Full variable domain (missing parts from reference TRBV5-1 and TRBJ2-1): KAGVTQTPRYLIKTRGQQVTLSCSPISGHRSVSWYQQTPGQGLQFLFEYFSETQRNKGNFPGRFSGRQFSNSRSEMNVSTLELGDSALYLCASSLSQARDEQFFGPGTRLTVL.

The V call is TRBV11-2, the J call TRBJ2-1; no reliable D call. There are 13 residues in the CDR3. Germline V lookup: CDR1 SGHAT, CDR2 FQNNGV. With 1 base removed from V and 5 bases from J, the gap between germline ends came to 6 bases. CDR3: CASSLGRHNEQFF. The CDR3 DNA sequence: TGTGCCAGCAGCTTAGGGCGGCACAATGAGCAGTTCTTC.

The rearrangement links TRBV7-2 to TRBJ2-7; D is possibly TRBD1 (6 bases). The CDR3 contains 15 residues. Germline CDR1 is SGHTA and CDR2 is FQGNSA. Deletions cut 5 bases from V and 3 bases from J, with 17 bases between. CDR3 region: CASSPPGVRRYEQYF. The CDR3 nucleotides are TGTGCCAGCAGCCCCCCAGGGGTCCGCCGCTACGAGCAGTACTTC.

The J gene is TRBJ2-7, the V gene TRBV27, with 9 bases that match TRBD1. The CDR3 consists of 16 residues. CDR1 and CDR2 (germline): MNHEY, SMNVEV (reference sequence). With V trimmed by 2 bases and J by 3 bases, 8 bases remained unmatched. Here the CDR3 DNA reads TGTGCCAGCAGTTTACGGGGCGGGACAGGGTACTACGAGCAGTACTTC. Amino acids: CASSLRGGTGYYEQYF.

The genes are TRBV11-2 and TRBJ2-1; 10 bases match TRBD2. CDR3 size: 20 residues. Germline CDR1 SGHAT, CDR2 FQNNGV. Trimming removed 0 bases from V and 7 bases from J; junction bases left unmatched: 18. Here the CDR3 DNA reads TGTGCCAGCAGCTTAGACGGTAGTGCCCTAGCGGGAGAAGCTGTTAATGAGCAGTTCTTC. Amino acids: CASSLDGSALAGEAVNEQFF.

Turning to this clone: Other DNA sequences within the sample encode an identical CDR3. V usage is TRBV27 and J usage is TRBJ2-7; possible D gene TRBD1, 5 bases. The germline CDR1 and CDR2 sequences are MNHEY and SMNVEV (reference sequence). The ends were cut back, 3 bases at V and 2 bases at J, with 8 bases in the middle. CDR3 length: 13 amino acids. The CDR3 is CASSLGRAYEQYF. In DNA form, the CDR3 reads TGTGCCAGCAGTTTGGGCAGGGCCTACGAGCAGTACTTC.

The rearrangement uses TRBV1 and TRBJ2-4; the DNA was not used to check the table's D call, TRBD2. TRBV1 is recorded as a pseudogene. The CDR3 length is 19 residues. In nucleotides, the CDR3 is TGCACCAGCAGCCAAGCGGGACTAGCGGGAAGGGGGGCCAAAAACATTCAGTACTTC. Its protein product is CTSSQAGLAGRGAKNIQYF.

The CDR3 region has the DNA TGTGCCAGCAGCTCCACCTGGGCCCTTCAGCCCCAGCATTTT. Protein: CASSSTWALQPQHF. The V and J genes are TRBV7-2 and TRBJ1-5; D ambiguous. Deletions cut 4 bases from V and 6 bases from J, with 13 bases between. Germline-derived CDR1 and CDR2 are SGHTA and FQGNSA. The CDR3 sequence is 14 residues long.

The chain uses TRBV7-9 and TRBJ2-7; 8 bases map to TRBD1. V lost 6 bases to trimming and J lost 3 bases; unmatched junction nucleotides: 4. Germline loops: CDR1 SEHNR, CDR2 FQNEAQ (reference sequence). CDR3 length: 13 amino acids. CDR3 sequence: CASSTGTGYEQYF. The DNA of the CDR3 is TGTGCCAGCAGTACCGGGACAGGCTACGAGCAGTACTTC.